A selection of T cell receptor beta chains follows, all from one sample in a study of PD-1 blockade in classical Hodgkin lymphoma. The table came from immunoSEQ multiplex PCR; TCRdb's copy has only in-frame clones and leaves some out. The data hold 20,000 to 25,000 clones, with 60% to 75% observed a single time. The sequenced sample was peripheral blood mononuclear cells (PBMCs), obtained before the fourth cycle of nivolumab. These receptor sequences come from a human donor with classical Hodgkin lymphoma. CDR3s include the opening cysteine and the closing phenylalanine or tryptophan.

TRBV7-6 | CASSRSGGGLFEQFF
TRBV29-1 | CSVLSWTGIWNEQYF
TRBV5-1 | CASRGTGTNTEAFF
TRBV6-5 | CASSYADPNTEAFF
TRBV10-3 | CAITDYEQYF
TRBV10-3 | CAISEGTSGSYEQYF
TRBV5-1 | CASSLEASGVSYNEQFF
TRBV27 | CASTLRGGHYEQYF
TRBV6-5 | CASSKRGVYNEQFF
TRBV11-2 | CASSRGGETQYF
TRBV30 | CAWSEQLNTEAFF
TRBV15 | CATSSGDRYNEQFF
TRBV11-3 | CASSLVPANTEAFF
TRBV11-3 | CASSFQPNEKLFF
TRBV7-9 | CASSLMGTVGETQYF
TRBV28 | CASSSGTGPHQPQHF
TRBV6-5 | CASIPDLGTEAFF
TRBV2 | CASRGLEFNEKLFF
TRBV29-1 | CSVEISTYEQYF
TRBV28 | CASNTQGNYGYTF
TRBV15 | CATSREREYNEQFF
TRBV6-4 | CASRTTGGAGYEQYF
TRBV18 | CASSPNREGGYTF
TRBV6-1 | CASSVSPGYEQYF
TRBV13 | CASSLAGGLLYGYTF
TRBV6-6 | CASRDPYPGELFF
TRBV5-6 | CASSLIGTPGEKLFF
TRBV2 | CASSPPTGPGEQFF
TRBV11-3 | CASSLRGTVTKETQYF
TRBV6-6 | CASGQSGRAYYEQYF
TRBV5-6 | CASSSGHSYGYTF
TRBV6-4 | CASSDSYVKNTEAFF
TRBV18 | CASSPQVLQVGDYGYTF
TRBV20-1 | CSARRDTEAFF
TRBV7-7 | CASSLDVNGAEQFF
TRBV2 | CASSVRRLAGEETQYF